This TCR beta chain was sequenced for a study of blood T cell repertoires in COVID-19. The CDR3 loop spans 14 amino acids. The germline V gene has CDR1 LNHDA and CDR2 SQIVND (reference sequence). The V and J ends lost 5 bases and 0 bases respectively, with 7 bases between them. Some clones are missing from TCRdb's copy, which holds only in-frame ones; the method was immunoSEQ multiplex PCR. The sample carries almost 250,000 clones, roughly 85% recorded once. V usage is TRBV19 and J usage is TRBJ2-2; perhaps TRBD2 as D (5 bases). The TCR sequence derives from a woman aged 45 to 65 with acute COVID-19. The source material was PBMCs or T cells enriched from blood (not recorded which). The CDR3 DNA follows: TGTGCCAGTAGTCGAGGGACGAACACCGGGGAGCTGTTTTTT. Its translation: CASSRGTNTGELFF.